The 23 T cell receptor beta chains presented below share a single source sample, sequenced in a study of PD-L1 blockade in urothelial cancer. Time point defined: pretreatment peripheral blood. The data were produced by immunoSEQ multiplex PCR, yet TCRdb's version contains in-frame clones alone and is incomplete. This sample yields roughly 52,000 clones, of which 79% are seen a single time; about 10% belongs to the top ten. This sample comprised PBMCs, obtained around atezolizumab (anti-PD-L1) treatment. Receptors were obtained from a man between 65 and 80 years old with urothelial cancer.

V usage is TRBV27 and J usage is TRBJ2-5; 7 bases agree with TRBD2. Germline V gene lookup returns CDR1 MNHEY and CDR2 SMNVEV (reference sequence). This CDR3 comprises 11 residues. The J segment lost 8 bases and the V segment lost 7 bases, leaving 4 bases of the junction unmatched. This CDR3 reads CASNSGGTQYF. The CDR3 DNA sequence: TGTGCCAGCAATTCGGGAGGCACCCAGTACTTC.

This chain joins TRBV2 and TRBJ1-2; TRBD1 aligns across 7 bases. The CDR3 length is 14 residues. Germline V gives CDR1 SNHLY, CDR2 FYNNEI. Trimming removed 6 bases from V and 6 bases from J; junction bases left unmatched: 10. The CDR3 is CASRGQGVRNGYTF. The CDR3 DNA follows: TGTGCCAGCAGGGGGCAGGGGGTGAGGAATGGCTACACCTTC.

This sequence joins TRBV5-4 and TRBJ2-1; TRBD2 matches at 9 bases. Germline V gives CDR1 SGHNT, CDR2 YYREEE (reference sequence). This CDR3 contains 13 residues. The V and J ends lost 7 bases and 5 bases, in that order; junction bases with no gene match: 4. The CDR3 DNA follows: TGTGCCAGCGAGACTAGCGGAAACAATGAGCAGTTCTTC. It codes for CASETSGNNEQFF.

In DNA, the CDR3 is TGTGCCAGCAGCGAAGCAATACAGTATTTGAACACTGAAGCTTTCTTT. This codes for CASSEAIQYLNTEAFF. The J gene is TRBJ1-1, the V gene TRBV5-6; no reliable D call. This CDR3 has 16 residues. V dropped 4 bases and J dropped 0 bases, with 16 bases sitting between them. Germline CDR1 is SGHDT and CDR2 is YYEEEE.

This clone was detected a few times. V usage is TRBV6-1 and J usage is TRBJ1-5, with D tentatively TRBD1 (5 bases). CDR3 length equals 14 residues. From germline, CDR1 is MNHNS and CDR2 SASEGT. V lost 3 bases and J 5 bases, leaving 11 bases between the germline ends. CDR3 protein: CASSDGGAHQPQHF. CDR3 nucleotide sequence: TGTGCCAGCAGTGACGGTGGGGCACATCAGCCCCAGCATTTT.

CDR3 amino acids: CATTIAGGPSYNEQFF. CDR3 nucleotides: TGCGCCACCACTATAGCGGGAGGCCCTTCCTACAATGAGCAGTTCTTC. The V gene is TRBV5-1, the J gene TRBJ2-1, with TRBD2 identical over 10 bases. The CDR3 runs to 16 residues. Losses at the gene ends were 9 bases for V and 1 base for J; bases not matched to a gene: 10. Germline V CDR1 and CDR2: SGHRS, YFSETQ.

The rearrangement uses TRBV5-4 and TRBJ2-3; 8 bases align to TRBD2. The germline gives CDR1 SGHNT, CDR2 YYREEE (reference sequence). Germline trimming cut 4 bases from V and 1 base from J; bases unmatched to any gene: 5. The CDR3 sequence is 15 residues long. The chain's CDR3 is CASSPGGGGTDTQYF. In DNA form, the CDR3 reads TGTGCCAGCAGCCCCGGGGGGGGCGGCACAGATACGCAGTATTTT.

The chain has TRBV7-3 and TRBJ2-3; TRBD2 agrees at 8 bases. The germline CDR1 and CDR2 sequences are SGHTA and FQGTGA. The CDR3 has 15 residues. Germline trimming cut 4 bases from V and 4 bases from J; bases unmatched to any gene: 7. The CDR3 region has the DNA TGTGCCAGCAGCTCTAGGACTAGCTGGTCAGATACGCAGTATTTT. Protein product: CASSSRTSWSDTQYF.

The rearrangement links TRBV4-1 to TRBJ2-7, with 7 bases fitting TRBD2. The CDR3 contains 15 residues. J was trimmed by 0 bases and V by 4 bases; bases with no gene match: 6. Germline CDR1 MGHRA, CDR2 YSYEKL. In DNA form, the CDR3 reads TGCGCCAGCAGCCTAACGGGAGGACCCTCCTACGAGCAGTACTTC. This codes for CASSLTGGPSYEQYF.

The rearrangement uses TRBV21-1 and TRBJ2-1; TRBD1, the table's D call, lacks a check against the DNA. TRBV21-1 is deemed a pseudogene. The CDR3 length is 13 residues. The CDR3 here is CASIKRTGNEQFF. DNA of the CDR3: TGTGCCAGCATTAAAAGGACAGGCAATGAGCAGTTCTTC.

This clone was seen only once. V and J are TRBV21-1 and TRBJ1-5; the table's D call, TRBD1, has no DNA check behind it. TRBV21-1 is flagged as a pseudogene. This CDR3 is built from 14 residues. The CDR3 spells CASSTGNGNQPQHF. In DNA form, the CDR3 reads TGTGCCAGCAGCACTGGCAACGGCAATCAGCCCCAGCATTTT.

The V call is TRBV10-3, the J call TRBJ2-1; TRBD2 agrees at 12 bases. The junction had 2 bases not matched to a gene; V was cut back by 6 bases and J by 5 bases. The CDR3 runs 14 residues. Germline V gene data show CDR1 as ENHRY and CDR2 as SYGVKD. CDR3 in amino acids: CAISLAGGDNEQFF. Written as DNA, the CDR3 is TGTGCCATCAGCCTAGCGGGAGGGGACAATGAGCAGTTCTTC.

The CDR3, as DNA: TGTGCCAGCACCCGGACAGGGACCTCTGAAGCTTTCTTT. It encodes CASTRTGTSEAFF. The chain links TRBV6-5 to TRBJ1-1; 8 nucleotides agree with TRBD1. CDR1 is MNHEY and CDR2 is SVGAGI in the germline V gene. Losses at the gene ends were 7 bases for V and 6 bases for J; bases not matched to a gene: 7. This CDR3 contains 13 residues.

The chain carries TRBV7-2 and TRBJ2-7; possibly TRBD2 for D (6 bases). V lost 2 bases, J lost 6 bases, and 14 bases lay in between. Germline V gene sequence: CDR1 SGHTA, CDR2 FQGNSA. This CDR3 is built from 14 residues. The CDR3 DNA reads as TGTGCCAGCAGCTTATCGGGGAGCGGGTCCGAGCAGTACTTC. Translating it yields CASSLSGSGSEQYF.

The genes are TRBV13 and TRBJ2-7, with 11 positions matching TRBD2. The CDR3 is 15 amino acids. V shed 1 base, J shed 4 bases, and the junction held 3 bases outside the gene matches. Germline V gene lookup returns CDR1 PRHDT and CDR2 FYEKMQ (reference sequence). CDR3 sequence: CASSLVTSGVYEQYF. Here the CDR3 DNA reads TGTGCCAGCAGCTTAGTGACTAGCGGGGTTTACGAGCAGTACTTC.

The chain carries TRBV27 and TRBJ2-2; TRBD1 might be the D (7 bases). CDR3 size: 18 residues. The germline V gene has CDR1 MNHEY and CDR2 SMNVEV (reference sequence). Trimming shortened V by 6 bases and J by 0 bases, and 20 bases separated the two germline ends. In DNA form, the CDR3 reads TGTGCCAGCAGCCCCCGAGGAGGGGACAGCTCGAACACCGGGGAGCTGTTTTTT. Translation gives CASSPRGGDSSNTGELFF.

The table lists this clone with a count of one. The CDR3 DNA sequence: TGTGCCAGCTCACTCCGAGACAGGGCTAACACCGGGGAGCTGTTTTTT. Encoded protein: CASSLRDRANTGELFF. V gene TRBV18 combines with J gene TRBJ2-2; 7 bases fit TRBD1. Germline lookup yields CDR1 KGHSH and CDR2 LQKENI. V lost 4 bases to trimming and J lost 2 bases; unmatched junction nucleotides: 7. The CDR3 has 16 amino acids.

The gene calls are TRBV28 and TRBJ1-4; a weak D match, TRBD1 (6 bases). Germline CDR1 MDHEN, CDR2 SYDVKM. Trimming stripped 4 bases from V and 8 bases from J, with 20 bases between. The CDR3 extends over 16 amino acids. The CDR3 DNA reads as TGTGCCAGCAGTTCCTTCTCAGGGGCGGTAGGGGAAAAACTGTTTTTT. This codes for CASSSFSGAVGEKLFF.

Only a few counts were recorded for this clone. The gene calls are TRBV30 and TRBJ1-1, with D maybe TRBD1 (5 bases). V lost 0 bases and J lost 1, with 12 bases in between. Germline V gene lookup returns CDR1 GTSNPN and CDR2 SVGIG (reference sequence). The CDR3 has 15 residues. The CDR3 loop is CAWSVLDSWNTEAFF. As DNA, the CDR3 is TGTGCCTGGAGTGTACTTGACAGCTGGAACACTGAAGCTTTCTTT.

The genes are TRBV28 and TRBJ1-2; no firm D call. The V gene lost 1 base and the J gene lost 3 bases, with 3 bases spanning the gap. The CDR3 runs to 12 residues. From germline, CDR1 is MDHEN and CDR2 SYDVKM. CDR3 in amino acids: CASSLSDYGYTF. In DNA form, the CDR3 reads TGTGCCAGCAGTTTATCAGACTATGGCTACACCTTC.

This chain connects TRBV27 to TRBJ2-1, with D possibly matching TRBD2 (5 bases). The CDR3 is 13 residues long. V was cut by 3 bases and J by 9 bases, with 12 bases left in between. The germline CDR1 and CDR2 sequences are MNHEY and SMNVEV (reference sequence). CDR3 sequence reads: CASSFATTSEQFF. The CDR3 coding sequence is TGTGCCAGCAGTTTCGCGACTACAAGTGAGCAGTTCTTC.

CDR3 coding DNA: TGTGCCAGCAGTGCGACAGGGATGGGGGGCTACACCTTC. Encoded protein: CASSATGMGGYTF. The chain combines TRBV28 with TRBJ1-2; 7 positions match TRBD1. The ends lost 5 bases at V and 8 bases at J; junction bases unmatched: 8. Per the germline V gene, CDR1 is MDHEN and CDR2 is SYDVKM. There are 13 residues in the CDR3.

This chain joins TRBV4-1 and TRBJ1-1; D might be TRBD1 (6 bases). In germline, CDR1 is MGHRA, CDR2 YSYEKL. This CDR3 contains 14 residues. Trimming took off 3 bases at V and 2 bases at J, with 10 bases between the two ends. CDR3 coding DNA: TGCGCCAGCAGCCAGAAACAGGGAAACACTGAAGCTTTCTTT. It yields the protein CASSQKQGNTEAFF.